This T cell receptor (beta chain) was identified during a study of cytomegalovirus exposure and HLA in healthy donors (dated by TCRdb to 2017 to 2019). For context, the study as a whole: A later analysis indicated that the roughly 130 validation repertoires were generated on the platform also employed for the 700 or so repertoires of the first cohort. The study was designed to test whether signatures of past pathogen exposure could be identified by cataloging public T cell receptors. In addition to the first cohort of 650 to 800 subjects, a separate validation cohort of 130 or so different subjects was used. High-throughput TCR immunosequencing, statistical association of individual TCRs with disease status, and machine learning were combined to predict cytomegalovirus infection status.

From the cysteine through the phenylalanine, the CDR3 covers 14 amino acids. Kept here is only the CDR3 DNA, which spans 42 bases and is read in frame from base 1. Based on the germline V gene (reference sequence), the CDR1 and CDR2 sequences are SGHNT and YYREEE. Libraries came from the immunoSEQ multiplex PCR assay. On the study's bioinformatics: A statistical classification framework was built for diagnosing cytomegalovirus status from the catalog of TCR beta chain sequences. TCRdb mirrors the immuneACCESS table, restricted to in-frame sequences. Some clones are absent from its copies; in checked studies, under half trace to an unresolved V gene, and the reason for the others is unknown. V and J calls and clone size follow that table, whereas D and trimming were derived from the DNA. The sample includes 65,000 to 75,000 clones, with nearly 95% observed a single time. Roughly 1.6% of the sample is taken by the ten largest.

Study-wide findings and limitations: Cytomegalovirus status was reported to be diagnosed by the classifier with high specificity and sensitivity in both the original and validation cohorts. In vitro tests confirmed that a few of the cytomegalovirus-associated TCR beta chains recognize cytomegalovirus antigens. In the study, roughly 160 TCR beta chains were listed as associated with cytomegalovirus. It was suggested by the authors that the approach could potentially be generalized to other disease states and immunological phenotypes. The validation cohort had no HLA typing available for a later analysis, so co-occurrence within that cohort was assessed over all 110 or so repertoires. In a later analysis, TCRs clustered in the first cohort were found to also tend to co-occur in the approximately 110 validation repertoires, with 94% of cluster scores above 0. Most TCR sequences were observed very rarely across donors, whereas some public TCRs were present in many individuals.

The donors belonged to the validation cohort of over a hundred subjects, which was separate from the roughly 700-subject first cohort. As for this clone: It has no known antigen specificity. Compared with germline, one end of the junction differs, possibly owing to a read error.

The chain is encoded by TRBV5-4 joined to TRBJ2-3; the D gene is perhaps TRBD2, from 6 matching bases. The receptor was isolated from a man aged 18-30 years in good health and CMV-seropositive. The sequenced sample was PBMCs. The DNA sequence is TGTGCCGGCAGCAAGAGGGACTCCTCCCTTACGCAGTATTTT. Translated, it gives CAGSKRDSSLTQYF.